Below, 7 T cell receptor beta chains from the same sample are listed, as sequenced in a study of blood T cells in healthy people across ages. Alongside a J-beta primer mix, a sample-barcoded 5' primer served in a second PCR lasting about 7 to 11 cycles. In TCRdb, the 5' RACE reads were re-called with MiXCR into one record per CDR3 protein. The sample records approximately 600,000 distinct CDR3 sequences, 58% being singletons. Sequencing input: blood. These receptors all stem from a man aged 55 to 70 in good health.

The chain carries TRBV7-2 and TRBJ1-1; D is uncertain. V shed 2 bases and J shed 1 base, with 11 bases lying between them. Looked up from germline, CDR1 is SGHTA and CDR2 is FQGNSA. This CDR3 has 15 amino acids. The CDR3 region has the DNA TGTGCCAGCAGCTTAACCCACGCGTCGAACACTGAAGCTTTCTTT. Protein product: CASSLTHASNTEAFF.

The rearrangement links TRBV20-1 to TRBJ1-2, with TRBD1 matching over 12 bases. Looked up from germline, CDR1 is DFQATT and CDR2 is SNEGSKA (reference sequence). J lost 6 bases, V lost 0 bases, and 5 bases had no gene match. CDR3 length: 15 amino acids. CDR3 region: CSARDRDRGRDGYTF. CDR3 bases: TGCAGTGCTAGAGATCGGGACAGGGGGCGGGATGGCTACACCTTC.

V and J are TRBV7-6 and TRBJ2-6, with a tentative D call TRBD1 (6 bases). V lost 5 bases to trimming and J lost 4 bases, with 18 bases between them. This CDR3 spans 17 amino acids. Germline V gene sequence: CDR1 SGHVS, CDR2 FNYEAQ. CDR3 amino acids: CASSEPTGLAGANVLTF. DNA of the CDR3: TGTGCCAGCAGCGAACCTACAGGGTTGGCCGGGGCCAACGTCCTGACTTTC.

This clonotype was picked up a small number of times. CDR3 in DNA: TGCGCCAGCAGCTTGGAATCGGGCAGGAATGAAAAACTGTTTTTT. Translation: CASSLESGRNEKLFF. This chain connects TRBV5-1 to TRBJ1-4, with D uncertain. V was cut by 0 bases and J by 5 bases, with 11 bases left in between. The germline CDR1 and CDR2 sequences are SGHRS and YFSETQ. The length of the CDR3 is 15 residues.

The chain links TRBV6-5 to TRBJ2-3; D ambiguous. This CDR3 is 11 amino acids long. V was pared by 8 bases and J by 9 bases, with 12 bases between. Germline V gene data show CDR1 as MNHEY and CDR2 as SVGAGI. CDR3 coding DNA: TGTGCCAGCCTTTGGGGTGAAACGCAGTATTTT. This encodes CASLWGETQYF.

CDR3 loop: CASSQEGRGLSIDEQFF. The CDR3 DNA follows: TGTGCCAGCAGCCAAGAGGGCAGGGGGCTATCTATCGATGAGCAGTTCTTC. This sequence joins TRBV3-1 and TRBJ2-1; 8 bases fit TRBD1. Germline trimming cut 0 bases from V and 8 bases from J; bases unmatched to any gene: 12. CDR3 length: 17 amino acids. Germline V gene lookup returns CDR1 LGHDT and CDR2 YNNKEL (reference sequence).

The table lists this clonotype with a count of one. The genes are TRBV12-3 or TRBV12-4 and TRBJ2-7, with TRBD1 matching over 8 bases. The CDR3 extends over 15 amino acids. The V gene end was trimmed by 7 bases and the J gene end by 0 bases; junction bases not matched to a gene: 8. Here the CDR3 reads CASTSGQGISYEQYF. The CDR3, as DNA: TGTGCCAGCACCTCAGGACAGGGCATCTCCTACGAGCAGTACTTC.